This is a list of T cell receptor beta chains from one sample in a study of T cell repertoires in cytomegalovirus infection. TCRdb recomputed calls from the reads with MiXCR, one row per CDR3 protein. The sample yields about 530,000 distinct CDR3 sequences, approximately 26% seen once. Sequencing was done on a sample of PBMCs. The receptors here all came from a human donor in good health (CMV status not recorded). Some clones in this sample may be carry-over from other donors' samples. CDR3s include the opening cysteine and the closing phenylalanine or tryptophan. D genes are given only for firm matches. Size values are once, few and many counts, or a class for expanded clones, and some rows have none.

clone_size,j_call,v_call,d_call,cdr3_aa,cdr3_nt
few,TRBJ1-1,TRBV5-4,.,CASSLGRGNMNTEAFF,TGTGCCAGCAGCTTGGGACGAGGAAACATGAACACTGAAGCTTTCTTT
.,TRBJ2-7,TRBV12-3/TRBV12-4,TRBD2,CASSSFLAESSYEQYF,TGTGCCAGCAGTTCCTTTCTAGCGGAAAGCTCCTACGAGCAGTACTTC
few,TRBJ2-1,TRBV6-5,TRBD2,CASRSGSAGRPNEQFF,TGTGCCAGCAGGTCGGGGTCAGCGGGACGACCCAATGAGCAGTTCTTC
.,TRBJ1-5,TRBV14,.,CASSQRGEARGTYSNQPQHF,TGTGCCAGCAGCCAAAGAGGAGAAGCCCGGGGGACCTATAGCAATCAGCCCCAGCATTTT
many,TRBJ2-1,TRBV7-2,TRBD2,CASSPASGGRYNEQFF,TGTGCCAGCAGCCCCGCTAGCGGGGGACGTTACAATGAGCAGTTCTTC
once,TRBJ1-3,TRBV7-9,TRBD1,CASSEQTGLHGNTIYF,TGTGCCAGCAGCGAACAGACAGGGCTGCACGGAAACACCATATATTTT
.,TRBJ2-1,TRBV7-3,TRBD2,CASSRESGRGNEQFF,TGTGCCAGCAGCCGAGAGAGCGGGAGGGGCAATGAGCAGTTCTTC
.,TRBJ2-2,TRBV6-4,.,CASKQPNTGELFF,TGTGCCAGCAAGCAGCCAAACACCGGGGAGCTGTTTTTT
few,TRBJ2-5,TRBV4-3,.,CASSQELQETQYF,TGCGCCAGCAGCCAAGAACTCCAAGAGACCCAGTACTTC
.,TRBJ2-2,TRBV28,.,CASQGSTDTGELFF,TGTGCCAGCCAAGGTAGTACGGACACCGGGGAGCTGTTTTTT
many,TRBJ2-6,TRBV7-2,TRBD2,CASSFISGRTSGANVLTF,TGTGCCAGCAGCTTCATTAGCGGGCGGACCTCTGGGGCCAACGTCCTGACTTTC
once,TRBJ2-3,TRBV7-8,TRBD2,CASSLLVAGDLRTGGADTQYF,TGTGCCAGCAGCTTACTAGTAGCGGGAGATCTTAGGACCGGAGGGGCAGATACGCAGTATTTT
few,TRBJ2-2,TRBV25-1,.,CASSERGGDRRNTGELFF,TGTGCCAGCAGTGAGAGGGGCGGGGATAGGAGAAACACCGGGGAGCTGTTTTTT
few,TRBJ1-1,TRBV6-2/TRBV6-3,.,CASIHPGDWRNTEAFF,TGTGCCAGCATCCATCCGGGCGACTGGAGGAACACTGAAGCTTTCTTT
few,TRBJ1-1,TRBV28,.,CASSRFSGNHWRTEAFF,TGTGCCAGCAGCCGTTTTTCTGGGAATCATTGGAGAACTGAAGCTTTCTTT
.,TRBJ2-5,TRBV12-3/TRBV12-4,TRBD2,CASSPGTSGSRGRIETQYF,TGTGCCAGCAGTCCGGGGACTAGCGGGAGTAGGGGGAGGATCGAGACCCAGTACTTC
many,TRBJ2-7,TRBV7-6,.,CASSNQGFYEQYF,TGTGCCAGCAGCAACCAGGGATTCTACGAGCAGTACTTC
few,TRBJ1-2,TRBV9,TRBD1,CASSAVVETGWGYTF,TGTGCCAGCAGCGCTGTCGTAGAGACAGGGTGGGGCTACACCTTC
few,TRBJ2-4,TRBV20-1,.,CSARDFELGKNIQYF,TGCAGTGCTAGAGATTTCGAGCTAGGCAAAAACATTCAGTACTTC
few,TRBJ1-1,TRBV10-3,.,CAISGHGTEAFF,TGTGCCATCAGTGGACATGGGACTGAAGCTTTCTTT
many,TRBJ2-1,TRBV7-2,.,CASSSLHYGNEQFF,TGTGCCAGCAGCTCGCTCCACTATGGAAATGAGCAGTTCTTC
many,TRBJ2-1,TRBV7-6,.,CASSLAWKGSSYNEQFF,TGTGCCAGCAGCTTAGCGTGGAAGGGGAGCTCCTACAATGAGCAGTTCTTC
many,TRBJ2-1,TRBV10-3,TRBD2,CAISSLAGADNEQFF,TGTGCCATCAGTTCACTAGCGGGCGCCGACAATGAGCAGTTCTTC
.,TRBJ2-5,TRBV4-2,.,CASSPDYYVETQYF,TGTGCCAGCAGCCCGGACTATTACGTGGAGACCCAGTACTTC
.,TRBJ2-3,TRBV29-1,TRBD2,CSVERERTDTQYF,TGCAGCGTTGAGCGGGAGAGAACAGATACGCAGTATTTT
many,TRBJ1-1,TRBV7-2,.,CASSLVAGVFNTEAFF,TGTGCCAGCAGCTTAGTGGCAGGGGTCTTTAACACTGAAGCTTTCTTT
few,TRBJ2-1,TRBV7-9,TRBD1,CASSATGGPNEQFF,TGTGCCAGCAGCGCGACAGGGGGCCCGAATGAGCAGTTCTTC
few,TRBJ2-5,TRBV7-2,.,CASSLEPQRETQYF,TGTGCCAGCAGCTTAGAGCCACAAAGGGAGACCCAGTACTTC
.,TRBJ2-1,TRBV6-2/TRBV6-3,.,CASSRTDNEQFF,TGTGCCAGCTCCCGGACTGACAATGAGCAGTTCTTC
few,TRBJ2-5,TRBV24-1,.,CATSEGPETQYF,TGTGCCACCAGTGAGGGACCAGAGACCCAGTACTTC
.,TRBJ2-5,TRBV25-1,.,CASSEFPHRTQYF,TGTGCCAGCAGTGAATTCCCGCACCGCACCCAGTACTTC
few,TRBJ1-1,TRBV19,.,CASEQNSFNTEAFF,TGTGCCAGTGAGCAGAATTCTTTTAACACTGAAGCTTTCTTT
few,TRBJ2-3,TRBV7-2,TRBD2,CASSARDYSTDTQYF,TGTGCCAGCAGCGCGAGGGACTATAGCACAGATACGCAGTATTTT
few,TRBJ2-1,TRBV5-6,TRBD2,CASSLVGLAGGPSSSYNEQFF,TGTGCCAGCAGCTTGGTGGGACTAGCGGGAGGGCCCTCCAGTTCCTACAATGAGCAGTTCTTC
.,TRBJ2-3,TRBV29-1,.,CSVEPTHTRTDTQYF,TGCAGCGTTGAACCGACCCACACCAGGACAGATACGCAGTATTTT
.,TRBJ2-5,TRBV2,.,CGGGGGGQETQYF,TGTGGCGGCGGAGGGGGAGGGCAAGAGACCCAGTACTTC
many,TRBJ1-6,TRBV7-2,.,CASSPRGDSPLHF,TGTGCCAGCAGCCCCCGGGGGGATTCACCCCTCCACTTT
many,TRBJ2-3,TRBV11-3,TRBD1,CASSGTGPDTQYF,TGTGCCAGCAGCGGGACAGGCCCAGATACGCAGTATTTT
.,TRBJ1-1,TRBV3-1,.,CASSQADHRTEAFF,TGTGCCAGCAGCCAAGCGGACCATCGTACTGAAGCTTTCTTT
few,TRBJ1-1,TRBV12-3/TRBV12-4,.,CASSLYRPAMNTEAFF,TGTGCCAGCAGTTTATATAGACCAGCCATGAACACTGAAGCTTTCTTT
few,TRBJ1-4,TRBV4-1,.,CASSQDDRNNEKLFF,TGCGCCAGCAGCCAAGACGACAGGAATAATGAAAAACTGTTTTTT
.,TRBJ1-5,TRBV6-2/TRBV6-3,.,CASSKSGNQPQHF,TGTGCCAGCAGTAAGTCAGGGAATCAGCCCCAGCATTTT
few,TRBJ2-2,TRBV19,TRBD1,CASSFWRTGFAGELFF,TGTGCCAGTAGTTTTTGGAGGACAGGGTTTGCCGGGGAGCTGTTTTTT
few,TRBJ2-1,TRBV19,TRBD1,CASSITGQGSFQFF,TGTGCCAGTAGTATAACGGGACAGGGGTCCTTCCAGTTCTTC
few,TRBJ1-1,TRBV7-9,TRBD1,CASSLMRGQGMDTEAFF,TGTGCCAGCAGCTTAATGAGGGGGCAAGGGATGGACACTGAAGCTTTCTTT
few,TRBJ1-3,TRBV29-1,.,CSVGQPGNTIYF,TGCAGCGTCGGACAGCCTGGAAACACCATATATTTT
many,TRBJ2-7,TRBV7-2,.,CASSGGIFYEQYF,TGTGCCAGCAGTGGTGGGATCTTTTACGAGCAGTACTTC
.,TRBJ2-3,TRBV19,TRBD1,CASSAYRGPRTDTQYF,TGTGCCAGTAGTGCGTACAGGGGGCCCCGCACAGATACGCAGTATTTT
.,TRBJ1-5,TRBV6-1,.,CASSELGGASQPQHF,TGTGCCAGCAGTGAACTTGGGGGGGCATCTCAGCCCCAGCATTTT
.,TRBJ2-3,TRBV27,.,CASSPGYPWDTQYF,TGTGCCAGCAGTCCCGGGTATCCTTGGGATACGCAGTATTTT
.,TRBJ2-1,TRBV6-2/TRBV6-3,.,CASSYPTLAGNEQFF,TGTGCCAGCAGTTACCCCACTTTGGCCGGTAATGAGCAGTTCTTC
few,TRBJ2-1,TRBV7-8,TRBD2,CASSLFGMTSGRESEQFF,TGTGCCAGCAGCTTATTCGGGATGACTAGCGGGAGAGAGAGCGAGCAGTTCTTC
few,TRBJ1-2,TRBV7-3,TRBD1,CASSSQGQDRGRWGYTF,TGTGCCAGCAGCTCGCAGGGCCAGGACAGGGGCCGATGGGGCTACACCTTC
many,TRBJ2-7,TRBV7-9,TRBD2,CASSGRLAGAIEQYF,TGTGCCAGCAGCGGTCGACTAGCGGGAGCGATCGAGCAGTACTTC
many,TRBJ2-7,TRBV4-2,TRBD2,CASSQDPLAGGAYEQYF,TGTGCCAGCAGCCAAGATCCACTAGCGGGAGGAGCTTACGAGCAGTACTTC